What follows are 18 T cell receptor beta chains derived from one specimen sequenced in a study of blood T cell repertoires in COVID-19 (TCRdb year 2020). The library was prepared using the immunoSEQ multiplex PCR assay. TCRdb provides this immuneACCESS table in a form limited to in-frame rearrangements. Some clones are lacking; in checked studies, under half of them reflect an unresolved V gene, and why the rest are absent is not known. This sample is represented by roughly 220,000 clones; 70% to 90% of them were singletons. Of the sample, around 6.5% falls within the top ten clones. Sequencing was performed on peripheral blood. These receptors were collected from a man older than 75 with acute or convalescent COVID-19.

CDR3 region: CSVKGTGGDIVYGYTF. CDR3 nucleotides: TGCAGCGTGAAAGGGACAGGGGGCGATATTGTCTATGGCTACACCTTC. V is TRBV29-1 and J is TRBJ1-2; 12 bases align to TRBD1. The CDR3 totals 16 residues. Germline CDR1 SQVTM, CDR2 ANQGSEA. J was trimmed by 4 bases and V by 6 bases; bases with no gene match: 12.

The chain couples TRBV30 to TRBJ2-1, with no clear D. V gave up 3 bases and J gave up 0 bases, with 6 bases separating them. CDR3 length: 13 residues. The V gene's germline CDR1 is GTSNPN and CDR2 SVGIG (reference sequence). CDR3 protein: CAWSVDSYNEQFF. The CDR3 nucleotides are TGTGCCTGGAGCGTAGACTCCTACAATGAGCAGTTCTTC.

The chain joins TRBV5-1 to TRBJ2-7; 7 positions agree with TRBD1. Trimming removed 3 bases from V and 4 bases from J; junction bases left unmatched: 13. The germline gives CDR1 SGHRS, CDR2 YFSETQ. The CDR3 runs to 16 residues. As DNA, the CDR3 is TGCGCCAGCAGCTCTGGCGGACAGGCTGGTTCTTACGAGCAGTACTTC. Its translation is CASSSGGQAGSYEQYF.

V is TRBV18 and J is TRBJ2-7, with D possibly TRBD2 on 5 matching bases. The CDR3 extends over 13 amino acids. V dropped 0 bases and J dropped 7 bases, with 10 bases sitting between them. Germline lookup yields CDR1 KGHSH and CDR2 LQKENI. CDR3 sequence: CASSPPNRGEQYV. CDR3 bases: TGTGCCAGCTCACCACCGAACCGCGGGGAGCAGTACGTC.

This chain uses TRBV10-3 with TRBJ1-1; 7 nucleotides agree with TRBD1. Germline V gene sequence: CDR1 ENHRY, CDR2 SYGVKD. The CDR3 sequence is 13 residues long. V gave up 2 bases and J gave up 10 bases; unmatched junction bases: 7. CDR3 DNA sequence: TGTGCCATCAGTGAGGGTCCAGGGGGTGCAGCTTTCTTT. Protein: CAISEGPGGAAFF.

CDR3 in DNA: TGTGCCAGCAGCCAAGATCTTCGGAGGCCGGGCGGGAATGAGCAGTTCTTC. It encodes CASSQDLRRPGGNEQFF. The rearrangement links TRBV3-1 (or the pseudogene TRBV3-2) to TRBJ2-1; D is perhaps TRBD2 (5 bases). The CDR3 is 17 residues long. With 0 bases removed from V and 7 bases from J, the gap between germline ends came to 19 bases. The germline gives CDR1 LGHDT, CDR2 YNNKEL (reference sequence).

This chain uses TRBV10-1 with TRBJ2-1; 10 bases map to TRBD2. Germline V gives CDR1 WNHNN, CDR2 SYGVQD (reference sequence). The trim removed 2 bases at V and 3 bases at J, leaving 1 base unmatched. CDR3 length: 15 residues. The CDR3 loop is CASSERTSGYNEQFF. CDR3 sequence (DNA): TGCGCCAGCAGTGAGCGGACTAGCGGCTACAATGAGCAGTTCTTC.

This chain uses TRBV12-2 with TRBJ1-1; the D call of TRBD1 is as the table states it, not checked on the DNA. TRBV12-2 is classified as a pseudogene. This CDR3 comprises 15 residues. The CDR3 protein is CASRLSPQKNTEAFF. CDR3 in DNA: TGTGCAAGTCGCTTATCCCCCCAGAAGAACACTGAAGCTTTCTTT.

V usage is TRBV27 and J usage is TRBJ1-1; D possibly corresponds to TRBD1 (5 bases). Deletions cut 1 base from V and 4 bases from J, with 7 bases between. This CDR3 is 13 amino acids long. Germline loops: CDR1 MNHEY, CDR2 SMNVEV (reference sequence). The CDR3 DNA sequence: TGTGCCAGCAGTTTATTGGGGGGCACTGAAGCTTTCTTT. It is translated as CASSLLGGTEAFF.

V gene TRBV20-1 combines with J gene TRBJ2-7; D might be TRBD2 (6 bases). Trimming removed 3 bases from V and 0 bases from J, with 12 bases in between. The germline V gene has CDR1 DFQATT and CDR2 SNEGSKA (reference sequence). This CDR3 is 14 amino acids long. CDR3 in amino acids: CSASNAGSSYEQYV. The CDR3 region has the DNA TGCAGTGCTAGTAACGCGGGAAGCTCCTACGAGCAGTACGTC.

This sequence joins TRBV30 and TRBJ2-1; D is perhaps TRBD1 (6 bases). Between the trimmed V and J ends, which lost 0 bases and 0 bases, there was a span of 12 bases. CDR3 size: 16 residues. Germline V gene data show CDR1 as GTSNPN and CDR2 as SVGIG (reference sequence). The CDR3 nucleotides read TGTGCCTGGAGTGTAGGCTCAGGGGCCTCCTACAATGAGCAGTTCTTC. Translating it yields CAWSVGSGASYNEQFF.

The gene calls are TRBV7-6 and TRBJ2-7; D possibly corresponds to TRBD2 (6 bases). CDR3 size: 15 residues. Germline V lookup: CDR1 SGHVS, CDR2 FNYEAQ. Trimming removed 5 bases from V and 5 bases from J, with 19 bases in between. The CDR3: CASSPRTPGGNEQYF. CDR3 bases: TGTGCCAGCAGCCCACGGACTCCCGGGGGTAACGAGCAGTACTTC.

The chain couples TRBV4-1 to TRBJ1-3; D is ambiguous. Per the germline V gene, CDR1 is MGHRA and CDR2 is YSYEKL. With 0 bases removed from V and 4 bases from J, the gap between germline ends came to 7 bases. CDR3 length equals 14 residues. CDR3 sequence: CASSQELVGNTIYF. CDR3 nucleotide sequence: TGCGCCAGCAGCCAAGAACTGGTCGGAAACACCATATATTTT.

The chain uses TRBV13 and TRBJ2-7; 15 bases are a match to TRBD2. Germline values: CDR1 PRHDT, CDR2 FYEKMQ (reference sequence). This CDR3 spans 15 amino acids. The V segment lost 5 bases and the J segment 6 bases; nucleotides outside the gene matches: 5. The CDR3 region is CASSTGLAGGREQYF. CDR3 bases: TGTGCCAGCAGCACTGGACTAGCGGGAGGGCGCGAGCAGTACTTC.

The chain recombines TRBV7-2 with TRBJ2-1; 10 positions agree with TRBD2. V shed 3 bases and J 6 bases; nucleotides not matched to a gene: 5. Germline-derived CDR1 and CDR2 are SGHTA and FQGNSA. CDR3 size: 15 residues. CDR3 region: CASSFLTSGFNEQFF. The CDR3 nucleotides are TGTGCCAGCAGCTTCTTGACTAGCGGGTTCAATGAGCAGTTCTTC. Variable domain in full (rest from reference TRBV7-2 and TRBJ2-1): GAGVSQSPSNKVTEKGKDVELRCDPISGHTALYWYRQSLGQGLEFLIYFQGNSAPDKSGLPSDRFSAERTGGSVSTLTIQRTQQEDSAVYLCASSFLTSGFNEQFFGPGTRLTVL.

The chain has TRBV7-2 and TRBJ2-1; no firm D call. Trimming removed 5 bases from V and 5 bases from J, with 4 bases in between. Germline values: CDR1 SGHTA, CDR2 FQGNSA. The CDR3 consists of 11 residues. In DNA, the CDR3 is TGTGCCAGCAGCGCGAACAATGAGCAGTTCTTC. Translated, it gives CASSANNEQFF.

V is TRBV9 and J is TRBJ1-2; D is ambiguous. The germline V gene encodes CDR1 SGDLS and CDR2 YYNGEE. The CDR3 contains 14 residues. The germline V and J ends were trimmed by 7 bases and 4 bases, with 17 bases remaining between them. The CDR3 protein is CASRLPGDPYGYTF. The CDR3 region has the DNA TGTGCCAGCCGTCTTCCCGGGGATCCCTATGGCTACACCTTC.

V is TRBV5-1 and J is TRBJ1-6, with 7 bases lining up with TRBD1. V shed 1 base, J shed 10 bases, and the junction held 11 bases outside the gene matches. Per germline, CDR1 SGHRS and CDR2 YFSETQ. There are 16 residues in the CDR3. CDR3: CASSLSGQRGESPLHF. The DNA for the CDR3 is TGCGCCAGCAGCTTGTCGGGACAGCGAGGAGAGTCACCCCTCCACTTT.